This TCR beta chain stems from a study of tumor-infiltrating lymphocytes in primary liver carcinoma. Study summary: Spanning 30 to 69 years of age, the patients were men and women.

CDR3 size: 14 residues. Germline CDR1 is ENHRY and CDR2 is SYGVKD. Germline DNA was also extracted, and blood RNA derived from unsorted whole blood. They drew 3 to 4 milliliters of peripheral blood before surgery. Remarks on this clonotype: Its target is not known. Mismatch with germline at one junction end may stem from a read error.

A constant-region primer primed TCR beta cDNA synthesis from 400 to 600 ng of total RNA. ARM-PCR, slightly modified, supplied the TCR beta libraries through three nested multiplex PCR rounds. The two initial PCR rounds, roughly 9 cycles each, used TRBV1-TRBV30 forward and C-beta reverse primers. TCRdb fed the multiplex PCR reads into MiXCR, producing one record per CDR3 protein. This table has 300,000 to 350,000 distinct CDR3 sequences, roughly two thirds appearing once. Study-level points and caveats: A significantly higher top-250-clone fraction was recorded for tumors than for blood (p = 0.039).

The chain is built from TRBV10-3 and TRBJ2-7, with D possibly being TRBD1 or TRBD2 (5 bases each). What was sequenced was peripheral blood. The TCR comes from a man aged 35-49 years with primary liver carcinoma and hepatitis B virus infection. CDR3 bases: TGTTCCATCAGGAGCCCCTCCGGGACGTACGAGCAGTACTTT. Translating gives CSIRSPSGTYEQYF.